This T cell receptor beta chain came from a study of regulatory T cells in long-lasting Graves disease. For TCR beta, libraries came from iRepertoire HTBI primers and Arm-PCR of CDR3 regions. Each CDR3 protein gets one entry after TCRdb re-called the multiplex PCR reads with MiXCR. The sample lists 650,000 to 700,000 distinct CDR3 sequences, approximately 31% occurring once. CDR3 length: 16 residues. V dropped 2 bases and J dropped 3 bases, with 16 bases sitting between them. This clonotype was found many times. Its cognate antigen is unknown. Whole-study findings and limits: Persistent disease exhibited a predilection for TRBV28, TRBJ1-2 and TRBJ2-5.

Time point given: persistent/refractory GD, antithyroid drugs over 5 years with positive TRAb. After RNA was extracted from PBMCs, the TCR library was made from it. Peripheral blood, 7 to 10 milliliters per patient, was collected in EDTA tubes. The receptor comes from a female donor with Graves disease. Sequences were derived from peripheral blood mononuclear cells (PBMCs), sampled when the disease was refractory, from a patient treated with antithyroid drugs. The V and J genes are TRBV12-3 or TRBV12-4 and TRBJ1-2, with D possibly being TRBD1 (6 bases). The CDR3 coding sequence is TGTGCCAGCAGTTTAACGACAGGAAGATTCGACTATGGCTACACCTTC. Translated: CASSLTTGRFDYGYTF.